This is a list of T cell receptor beta chains from one sample in a study of regulatory T cells in long-lasting Graves disease. MiXCR, run by TCRdb on the multiplex PCR reads, gives a single entry per CDR3 protein. The table lists about 210,000 distinct CDR3 sequences, 15% to 20% of them singletons. These same records also appear under a second study, on T cells in Graves' hyperthyroidism and ophthalmopathy.

The sequencing used peripheral blood mononuclear cells (PBMCs), collected at new diagnosis, from a patient treated with antithyroid drugs. Receptors originate from a woman younger than 45 with Graves disease. CDR3s include the opening cysteine and the closing phenylalanine or tryptophan. The D gene is left open where the match is weak. Size tells how often a clone was seen (once, few, many) or the class of an expanded clone, and some rows leave it out.

TRBJ1-2 | - | - | TRBV5-8 | TGTGCCAGCAGCTTGCTGGGGGCGCGGTATGGCTACACCTTC | CASSLLGARYGYTF
TRBJ2-7 | - | - | TRBV4-2 | TGTGCCAGCAGCCAAGAAGCTGAAGCCTACGAGCAGTACTTC | CASSQEAEAYEQYF
TRBJ2-7 | many | - | TRBV6-5 | TGTGCCAGCAGTTACCCTGCGCGGTACCCCCTTGACGAGCAGTACTTC | CASSYPARYPLDEQYF
TRBJ2-7 | many | TRBD1 | TRBV13 | TGTGCCAGCAGCTTGACAGGGTGGGAGCAGTACTTC | CASSLTGWEQYF
TRBJ1-3 | many | - | TRBV10-3 | TGTGCCACCCGACAGGAACTTTCCGGAAACACCATATATTTT | CATRQELSGNTIYF
TRBJ2-3 | few | TRBD2 | TRBV20-1 | TGCAGTGCCGGACTAGCGGGGAGCACAGATACGCAGTATTTT | CSAGLAGSTDTQYF
TRBJ2-1 | many | TRBD2 | TRBV6-2/TRBV6-3 | TGTGCCAGCAGTTCGGGGGGACGCAATGAGCAGTTCTTC | CASSSGGRNEQFF
TRBJ2-7 | many | TRBD2 | TRBV28 | TGTGCCGGCAGATTCCGGGGACTAGCGGGCGAGCAGTACTTC | CAGRFRGLAGEQYF
TRBJ2-5 | - | TRBD1 | TRBV27 | TGTGCCAGCAGGCGGACAGGGAAAGAGACCCAGTACTTC | CASRRTGKETQYF
TRBJ1-2 | many | - | TRBV28 | TGTGCCAGCATCCCCGGGCCGGGCTATGGCTACACCTTC | CASIPGPGYGYTF
TRBJ2-1 | - | - | TRBV20-1 | TGCAGTGCTGGTGCCGCCTGGGGCGTGGGCTACAATGAGCAGTTCTTC | CSAGAAWGVGYNEQFF
TRBJ1-1 | many | - | TRBV28 | TGTGCCAGCGGTGAGAACACTGAAGCTTTCTTT | CASGENTEAFF
TRBJ2-4 | - | - | TRBV4-1 | TGCGCCAGCAGCCAAGCCGCGGGACCGAGCATTCAGTACTTC | CASSQAAGPSIQYF
TRBJ2-3 | many | TRBD2 | TRBV7-2 | TGTGCCAGCAGCTTAGGAAGTTCGGGACTAGCCTTTCGCACAGATACGCAGTATTTT | CASSLGSSGLAFRTDTQYF
TRBJ2-1 | many | - | TRBV4-1 | TGCGCCAGCAGCCAAGTGGCTGCTGAGCAGTTCTTC | CASSQVAAEQFF
TRBJ2-5 | - | - | TRBV18 | TGTGCCAGCTCACCACGGGGTTTCGACGAGACCCAGTACTTC | CASSPRGFDETQYF
TRBJ1-2 | many | TRBD1 | TRBV6-5 | TGTCCCAGCAGTTGGGCAGGGGGCGCTTATGGCTACACCTTC | CPSSWAGGAYGYTF
TRBJ2-7 | many | TRBD1 | TRBV11-3 | TGTGCCAGCAGCCCCCGACAGGGAAGCTCCTACGAGCAGTACTTC | CASSPRQGSSYEQYF
TRBJ1-4 | - | - | TRBV24-1 | TGTGCCACCAGCGAAGGGGGTTTTAATGAAAAACTGTTTTTT | CATSEGGFNEKLFF
TRBJ1-1 | many | - | TRBV6-2/TRBV6-3 | TGTGCCAGCAGTTACAGGGCAGACAAGATGAACACTGAAGCTTTCTTT | CASSYRADKMNTEAFF
TRBJ1-2 | many | - | TRBV2 | TGTGCCAGCAGACCGGGGATAGATGGCTACACCTTC | CASRPGIDGYTF
TRBJ2-7 | many | TRBD2 | TRBV6-1 | TGTGCCAGCAGTGAATCGCGCGGGAGAAACCACGAGCAGTACTTC | CASSESRGRNHEQYF
TRBJ2-7 | many | - | TRBV12-3/TRBV12-4 | TGTGCCAGCAGTCCCACGGACAGTTATGAGCAGTACTTC | CASSPTDSYEQYF